This record looks at one T cell receptor beta chain sequence and its context. The antigen is unknown. The data stem from a study of OX40 agonist ivuxolimab in advanced cancers. Background on the study: With ivuxolimab, an agonistic anti-OX40 (CD134) antibody, patients were treated. Prior anti-PD-1, anti-PD-L1 or anti-CTLA-4 therapy did not bar entry, and 40% had some. Findings of the study overall: There were also nonresponders showing low normalized T-cell clonal expansion.

CDR1 is MNHNS, CDR2 SASEGT, per germline. With V trimmed by 6 bases and J by 7 bases, 6 bases remained unmatched. The CDR3 covers 14 residues. Method: immunoSEQ multiplex PCR; TCRdb's copy keeps in-frame clones and lacks some. The data contain roughly 93,000 clones, about 90% of them singletons. The chain is built from TRBV6-1 and TRBJ1-6, with 7 bases lining up with TRBD1. The TCR sequence derives from an adult with an advanced solid tumor such as melanoma, head and neck, liver or kidney cancer. Here the sequenced sample was CD4+ or CD8+ T cells sorted from blood, taken in a trial of the OX40 agonist ivuxolimab. In DNA, the CDR3 is TGTGCCAGCAGCCCGACAGGGTCCAATTCACCCCTCCACTTT. Translation: CASSPTGSNSPLHF.